Listed here are 5 T cell receptor beta chains from one sample, sequenced in a study of technical replicates of blood from a handful of donors. Produced via immunoSEQ multiplex PCR; TCRdb's table is partial and in-frame only. The table has roughly 60,000 clones, roughly 89% seen once; the top ten hold 3.5% to 5%. Specimen: PBMCs. The receptor set was obtained from a human donor in good health. Some clones in this sample may be carry-over from other donors' samples.

The chain uses TRBV7-2 and TRBJ1-1; D gene ambiguous. The V gene lost 2 bases and the J gene lost 2 bases, with 9 bases spanning the gap. The CDR3 totals 14 residues. The germline gives CDR1 SGHTA, CDR2 FQGNSA. The CDR3 sequence: CASSLFSVNTEAFF. DNA for the CDR3: TGTGCCAGCAGCTTATTTTCAGTCAACACTGAAGCTTTCTTT.

J is TRBJ2-1 and V is TRBV27; D possibly corresponds to TRBD2 (5 bases). The CDR3 sequence is 15 residues long. V was cut by 6 bases and J by 0 bases, with 12 bases left in between. The germline gives CDR1 MNHEY, CDR2 SMNVEV (reference sequence). CDR3 bases: TGTGCCAGCAGACTAAGCGGACTCTCCTACAATGAGCAGTTCTTC. Amino acids: CASRLSGLSYNEQFF.

This clone appeared once. The V gene is TRBV7-8, the J gene TRBJ2-7; possible D gene TRBD1, 6 bases. Germline V lookup: CDR1 SGHVS, CDR2 FQNEAQ. The CDR3 has 16 amino acids. V lost 6 bases and J lost 4, with 22 bases in between. CDR3 amino acids: CASSSIPLGALYEQYF. CDR3 in DNA: TGTGCCAGCAGTTCTATACCCCTGGGGGCGCTGTACGAGCAGTACTTC. Complete variable domain (other parts from reference TRBV7-8 and TRBJ2-7): GAGVSQSPRYKVAKRGQDVALRCDPISGHVSLFWYQQALGQGPEFLTYFQNEAQLDKSGLPSDRFFAERPEGSVSTLKIQRTQQEDSAVYLCASSSIPLGALYEQYFGPGTRLTVT.

The chain links TRBV7-9 to TRBJ2-5, with 10 bases identical to TRBD2. V dropped 7 bases and J dropped 0; count of bases not matched to a gene: 14. CDR1 is SEHNR, CDR2 FQNEAQ, per germline (reference sequence). The CDR3 runs to 18 residues. The CDR3 loop is CASTPRLAGANNQETQYF. The CDR3 region has the DNA TGTGCCAGCACCCCGCGGCTAGCGGGGGCCAACAACCAAGAGACCCAGTACTTC.

This chain joins TRBV5-1 and TRBJ1-3, with no clear D. The germline V and J ends were trimmed by 3 bases and 4 bases, with 8 bases remaining between them. The CDR3 is 13 amino acids. Germline CDR1 SGHRS, CDR2 YFSETQ. The CDR3 region has the DNA TGCGCCAGCAGCTCCTCGACAGGAAACACCATATATTTT. It specifies CASSSSTGNTIYF.